This TCR beta chain was observed in a study of CD8+ T cells in alopecia areata. This CDR3 has 14 amino acids. V was trimmed by 0 bases and J by 6 bases, leaving 12 bases between them. Germline assignment: CDR1 SGDLS and CDR2 YYNGEE. Extracted RNA was reverse transcribed into cDNA, the sequencing template. Sequencing used immunoSEQ multiplex PCR; TCRdb keeps in-frame clones, though not all of them. The profile shows around 82,000 clones, roughly half of them singletons. Starting from PBMCs, sorting isolated CD4+ and CD8+ T cells. The sequenced sample was NKG2D-high CD8+ T cells sorted from blood. This TCR derives from a human donor with alopecia areata. The chain recombines TRBV9 with TRBJ1-2; D perhaps matches TRBD1 (6 bases). The CDR3 is CASSVDGGLHGYTF. The CDR3 DNA sequence: TGTGCCAGCAGCGTAGATGGGGGGCTCCATGGCTACACCTTC. The full variable domain, rest sourced from reference TRBV9 and TRBJ1-2, is DSGVTQTPKHLITATGQRVTLRCSPRSGDLSVYWYQQSLDQGLQFLIQYYNGEERAKGNILERFSAQQFPDLHSELNLSSLELGDSALYFCASSVDGGLHGYTFGSGTRLTVV.